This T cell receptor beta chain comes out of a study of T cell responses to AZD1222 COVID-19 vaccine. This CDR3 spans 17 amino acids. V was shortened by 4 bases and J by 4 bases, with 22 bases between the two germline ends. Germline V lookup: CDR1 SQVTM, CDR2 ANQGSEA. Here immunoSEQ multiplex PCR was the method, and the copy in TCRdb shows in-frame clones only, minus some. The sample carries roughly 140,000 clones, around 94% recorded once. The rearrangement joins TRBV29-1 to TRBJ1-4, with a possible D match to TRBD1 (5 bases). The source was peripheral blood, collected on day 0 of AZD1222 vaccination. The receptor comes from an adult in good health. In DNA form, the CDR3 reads TGCAGCGTTGCGGGTTTAAGGGGCGCGGCGGATAATGAAAAACTGTTTTTT. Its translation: CSVAGLRGAADNEKLFF.